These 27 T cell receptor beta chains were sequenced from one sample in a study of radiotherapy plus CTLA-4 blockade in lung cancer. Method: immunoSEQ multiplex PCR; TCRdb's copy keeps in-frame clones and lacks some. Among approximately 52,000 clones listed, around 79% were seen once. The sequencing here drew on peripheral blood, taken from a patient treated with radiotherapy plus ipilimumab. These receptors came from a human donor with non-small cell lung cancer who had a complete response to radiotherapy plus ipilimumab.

DNA of the CDR3: TGTGCCAGCAGCTTATTGGGACAGGGGGCCAAGAACACTGAAGCTTTCTTT. This sequence encodes CASSLLGQGAKNTEAFF. The genes are TRBV7-6 and TRBJ1-1; TRBD1 agrees at 12 bases. This CDR3 has 17 residues. The J segment lost 1 base and the V segment lost 2 bases, leaving 5 bases of the junction unmatched. Looked up from germline, CDR1 is SGHVS and CDR2 is FNYEAQ.

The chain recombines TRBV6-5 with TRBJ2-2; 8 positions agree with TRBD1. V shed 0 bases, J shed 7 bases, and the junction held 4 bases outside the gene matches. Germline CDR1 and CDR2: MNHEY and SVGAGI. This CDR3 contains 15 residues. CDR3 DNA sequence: TGTGCCAGCAGTTACTCGTACAGGGGGATCGGGGAGCTGTTTTTT. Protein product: CASSYSYRGIGELFF.

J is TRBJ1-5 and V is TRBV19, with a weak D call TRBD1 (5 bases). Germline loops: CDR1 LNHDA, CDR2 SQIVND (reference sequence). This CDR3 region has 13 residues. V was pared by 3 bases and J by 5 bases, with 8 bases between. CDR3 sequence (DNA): TGTGCCAGTAGTATTCGCAGGGATCAGCCCCAGCATTTT. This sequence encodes CASSIRRDQPQHF.

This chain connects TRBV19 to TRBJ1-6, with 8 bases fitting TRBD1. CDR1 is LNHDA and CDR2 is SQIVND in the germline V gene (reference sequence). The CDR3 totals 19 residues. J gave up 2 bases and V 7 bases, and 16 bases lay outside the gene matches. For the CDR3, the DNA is TGTGCCAGTAAAGTTGGGACAGGCGAAAGGAGGGCCTATAATTCACCCCTCCACTTT. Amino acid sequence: CASKVGTGERRAYNSPLHF.

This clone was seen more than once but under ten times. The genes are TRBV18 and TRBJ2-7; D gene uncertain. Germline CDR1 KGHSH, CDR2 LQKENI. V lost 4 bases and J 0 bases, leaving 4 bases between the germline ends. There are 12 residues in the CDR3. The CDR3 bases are TGTGCCAGCTCACTACACTCCTACGAGCAGTACTTC. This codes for CASSLHSYEQYF.

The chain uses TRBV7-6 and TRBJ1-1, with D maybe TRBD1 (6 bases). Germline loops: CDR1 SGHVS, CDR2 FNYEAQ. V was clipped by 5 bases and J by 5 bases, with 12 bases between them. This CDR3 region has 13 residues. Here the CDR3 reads CASSVRGETEAFF. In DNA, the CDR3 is TGTGCCAGCAGCGTCAGGGGTGAGACTGAAGCTTTCTTT.

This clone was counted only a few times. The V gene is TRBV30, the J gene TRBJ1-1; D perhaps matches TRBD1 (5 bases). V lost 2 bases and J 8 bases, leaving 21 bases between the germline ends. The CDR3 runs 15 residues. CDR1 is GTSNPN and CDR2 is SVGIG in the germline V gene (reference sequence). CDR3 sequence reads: CAWSMSMYRSPEAFF. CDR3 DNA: TGTGCCTGGAGTATGTCGATGTACAGGTCCCCAGAAGCTTTCTTT.

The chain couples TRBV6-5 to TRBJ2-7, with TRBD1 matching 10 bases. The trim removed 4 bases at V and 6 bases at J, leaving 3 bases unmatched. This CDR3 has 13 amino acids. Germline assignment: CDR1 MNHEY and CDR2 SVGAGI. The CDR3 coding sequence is TGTGCCAGCAGTTGGGGGACAGGGGTCGAGCAGTACTTC. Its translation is CASSWGTGVEQYF.

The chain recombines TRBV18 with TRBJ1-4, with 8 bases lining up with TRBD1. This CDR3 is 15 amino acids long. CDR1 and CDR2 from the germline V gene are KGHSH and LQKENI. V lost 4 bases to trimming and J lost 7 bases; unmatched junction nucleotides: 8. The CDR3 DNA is TGTGCCAGCTCACTGAAACGGGGGACAGGTGAAAAACTGTTTTTT. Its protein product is CASSLKRGTGEKLFF.

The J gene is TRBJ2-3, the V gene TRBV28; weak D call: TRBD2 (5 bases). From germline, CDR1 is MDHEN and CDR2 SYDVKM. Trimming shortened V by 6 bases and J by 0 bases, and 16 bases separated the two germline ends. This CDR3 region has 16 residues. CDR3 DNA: TGTGCCAGCAGAGGCGGATCAGCGGCAAGCACAGATACGCAGTATTTT. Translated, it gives CASRGGSAASTDTQYF.

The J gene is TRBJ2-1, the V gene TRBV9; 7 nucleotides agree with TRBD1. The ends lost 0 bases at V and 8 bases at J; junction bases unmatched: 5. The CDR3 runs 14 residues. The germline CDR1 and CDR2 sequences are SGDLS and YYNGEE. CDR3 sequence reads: CASSVAGTAYEQFF. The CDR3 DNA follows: TGTGCCAGCAGCGTAGCTGGGACAGCCTATGAGCAGTTCTTC.

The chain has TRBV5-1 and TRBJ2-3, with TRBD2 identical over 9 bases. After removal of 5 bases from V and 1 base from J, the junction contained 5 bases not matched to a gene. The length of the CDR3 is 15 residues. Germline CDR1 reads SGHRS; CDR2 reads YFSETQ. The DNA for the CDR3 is TGCGCCAGCAGTCCTAGCGGGGCCCGCACAGATACGCAGTATTTT. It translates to CASSPSGARTDTQYF.

CDR3 amino acids: CASSSLGQTQETQYF. The CDR3 DNA follows: TGTGCCAGTAGCAGCCTGGGGCAGACTCAAGAGACCCAGTACTTC. The chain employs TRBV19 and TRBJ2-5; D might be TRBD1 (5 bases). Looked up from germline, CDR1 is LNHDA and CDR2 is SQIVND (reference sequence). Trimming removed 6 bases from V and 2 bases from J, with 16 bases in between. The CDR3 covers 15 residues.

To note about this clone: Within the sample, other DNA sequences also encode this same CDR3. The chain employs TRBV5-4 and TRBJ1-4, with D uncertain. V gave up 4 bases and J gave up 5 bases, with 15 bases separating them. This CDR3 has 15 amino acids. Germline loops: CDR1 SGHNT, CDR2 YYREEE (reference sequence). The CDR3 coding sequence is TGTGCCAGCAGCGACCGACACGCTTGGAATGAAAAACTGTTTTTT. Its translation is CASSDRHAWNEKLFF.

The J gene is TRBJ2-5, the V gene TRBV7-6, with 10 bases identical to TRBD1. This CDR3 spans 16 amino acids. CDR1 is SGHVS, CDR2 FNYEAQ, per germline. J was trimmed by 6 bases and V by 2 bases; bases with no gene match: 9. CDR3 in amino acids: CASSLPWTGGGQTQYF. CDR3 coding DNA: TGTGCCAGCAGCTTACCCTGGACAGGGGGGGGACAGACCCAGTACTTC.

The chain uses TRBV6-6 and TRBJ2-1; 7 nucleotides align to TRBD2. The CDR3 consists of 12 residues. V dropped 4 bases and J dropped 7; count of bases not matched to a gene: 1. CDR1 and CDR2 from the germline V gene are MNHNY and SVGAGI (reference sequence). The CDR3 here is CASSWRGNEQFF. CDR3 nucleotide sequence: TGTGCCAGCAGTTGGCGGGGGAATGAGCAGTTCTTC.

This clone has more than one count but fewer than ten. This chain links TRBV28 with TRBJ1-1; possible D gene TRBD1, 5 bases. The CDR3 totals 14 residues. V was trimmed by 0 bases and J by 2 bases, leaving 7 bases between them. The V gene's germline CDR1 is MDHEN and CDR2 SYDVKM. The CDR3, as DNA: TGTGCCAGCAGTTTATGGCGGGGCAACACTGAAGCTTTCTTT. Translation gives CASSLWRGNTEAFF. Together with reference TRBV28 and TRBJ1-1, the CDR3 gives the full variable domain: DVKVTQSSRYLVKRTGEKVFLECVQDMDHENMFWYRQDPGLGLRLIYFSYDVKMKEKGDIPEGYSVSREKKERFSLILESASTNQTSMYLCASSLWRGNTEAFFGQGTRLTVV.

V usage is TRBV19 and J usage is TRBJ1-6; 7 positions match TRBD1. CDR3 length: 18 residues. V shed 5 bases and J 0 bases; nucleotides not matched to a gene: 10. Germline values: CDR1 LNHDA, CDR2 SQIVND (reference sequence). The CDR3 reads CASSPPDRASSYNSPLHF. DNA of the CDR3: TGTGCCAGTAGTCCACCCGACAGGGCTAGCTCCTATAATTCACCCCTCCACTTT.

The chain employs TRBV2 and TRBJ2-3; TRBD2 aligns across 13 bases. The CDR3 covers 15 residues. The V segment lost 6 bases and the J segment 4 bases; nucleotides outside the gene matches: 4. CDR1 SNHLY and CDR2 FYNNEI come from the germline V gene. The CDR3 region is CASRKLAGGPDTQYF. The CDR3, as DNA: TGTGCCAGCAGAAAACTAGCGGGGGGGCCAGATACGCAGTATTTT.

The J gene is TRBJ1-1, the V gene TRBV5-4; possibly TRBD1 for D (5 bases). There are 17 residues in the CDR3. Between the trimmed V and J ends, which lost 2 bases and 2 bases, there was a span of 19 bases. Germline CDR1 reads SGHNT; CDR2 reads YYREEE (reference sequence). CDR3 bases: TGTGCCAGCAGCTTTCCAAATCGCGACAGCCCTAACACTGAAGCTTTCTTT. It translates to CASSFPNRDSPNTEAFF.

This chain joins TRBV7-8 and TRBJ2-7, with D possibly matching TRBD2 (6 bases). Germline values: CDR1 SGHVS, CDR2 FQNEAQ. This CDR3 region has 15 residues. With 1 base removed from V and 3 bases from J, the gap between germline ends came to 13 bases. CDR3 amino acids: CASSLGVSRGYEQYV. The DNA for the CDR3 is TGTGCCAGCAGCTTAGGGGTCTCGCGGGGCTACGAGCAGTACGTC.

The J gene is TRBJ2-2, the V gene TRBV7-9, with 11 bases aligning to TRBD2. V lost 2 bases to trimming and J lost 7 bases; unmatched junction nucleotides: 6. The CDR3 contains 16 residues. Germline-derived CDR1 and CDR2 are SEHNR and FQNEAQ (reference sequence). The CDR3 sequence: CASSLLAGGPNGELFF. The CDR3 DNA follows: TGTGCCAGCAGCTTATTAGCGGGGGGGCCGAACGGGGAGCTGTTTTTT.

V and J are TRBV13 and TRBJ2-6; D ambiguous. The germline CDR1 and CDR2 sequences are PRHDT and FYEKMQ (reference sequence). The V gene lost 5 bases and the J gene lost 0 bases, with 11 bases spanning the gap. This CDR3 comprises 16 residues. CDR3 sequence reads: CASSEYGTSGANVLTF. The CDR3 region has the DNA TGTGCCAGCAGCGAGTACGGTACCTCTGGGGCCAACGTCCTGACTTTC.

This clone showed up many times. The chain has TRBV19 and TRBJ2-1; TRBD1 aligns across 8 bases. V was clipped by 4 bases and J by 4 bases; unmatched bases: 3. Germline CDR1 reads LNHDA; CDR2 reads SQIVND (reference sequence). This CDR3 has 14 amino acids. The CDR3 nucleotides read TGTGCCAGTAGTAAGGGACAGGAATACAATGAGCAGTTCTTC. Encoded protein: CASSKGQEYNEQFF. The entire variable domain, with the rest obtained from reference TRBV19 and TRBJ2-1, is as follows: DGGITQSPKYLFRKEGQNVTLSCEQNLNHDAMYWYRQDPGQGLRLIYYSQIVNDFQKGDIAEGYSVSREKKESFPLTVTSAQKNPTAFYLCASSKGQEYNEQFFGPGTRLTVL.

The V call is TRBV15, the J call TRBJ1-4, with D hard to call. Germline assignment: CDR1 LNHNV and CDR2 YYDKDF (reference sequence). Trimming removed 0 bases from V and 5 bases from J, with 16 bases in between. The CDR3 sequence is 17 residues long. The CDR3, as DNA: TGTGCCACCAGCAGAGATCGGGCGGGGAGGGAGAATGAAAAACTGTTTTTT. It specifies CATSRDRAGRENEKLFF.

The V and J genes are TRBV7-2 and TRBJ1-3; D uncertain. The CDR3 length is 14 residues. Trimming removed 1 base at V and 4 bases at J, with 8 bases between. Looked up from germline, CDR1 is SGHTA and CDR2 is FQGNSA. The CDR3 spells CASSLGLPGNTIYF. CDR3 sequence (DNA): TGTGCCAGCAGCTTAGGACTTCCCGGAAACACCATATATTTT. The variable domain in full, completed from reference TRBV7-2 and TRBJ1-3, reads GAGVSQSPSNKVTEKGKDVELRCDPISGHTALYWYRQSLGQGLEFLIYFQGNSAPDKSGLPSDRFSAERTGGSVSTLTIQRTQQEDSAVYLCASSLGLPGNTIYFGEGSWLTVV.

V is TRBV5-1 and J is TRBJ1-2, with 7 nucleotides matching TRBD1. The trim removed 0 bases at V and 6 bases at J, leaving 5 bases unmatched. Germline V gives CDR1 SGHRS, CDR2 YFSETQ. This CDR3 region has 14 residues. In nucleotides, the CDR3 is TGCGCCAGCAGCTTGGCCAGTCAGGGGGATGGCTACACCTTC. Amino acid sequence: CASSLASQGDGYTF. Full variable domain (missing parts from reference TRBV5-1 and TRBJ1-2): KAGVTQTPRYLIKTRGQQVTLSCSPISGHRSVSWYQQTPGQGLQFLFEYFSETQRNKGNFPGRFSGRQFSNSRSEMNVSTLELGDSALYLCASSLASQGDGYTFGSGTRLTVV.